Listed below are T cell receptor beta chains from one sample, sequenced in a study of blood T cell repertoires in COVID-19. Data came from immunoSEQ multiplex PCR; TCRdb stores just in-frame clones and leaves some out. This sample carries over 150,000 clones, approximately 83% of them seen once, and the ten largest clones take 2.5% to 3%. The sequenced sample was peripheral blood. These receptors were collected from a woman aged 55-70 years with acute or convalescent COVID-19. CDR3s include the opening cysteine and the closing phenylalanine or tryptophan. The D gene is left open where the match is weak. For some rows the clone size is stated as once, few or many, or as a class when expanded; others skip it.

j_gene: TRBJ1-2; abundance: .; v_gene: TRBV28; d_gene: .; CDR3nt: TGTGCCAGCAGTACACCCAGGGAATCCTACACCTTC; CDR3aa: CASSTPRESYTF
j_gene: TRBJ1-4; abundance: .; v_gene: TRBV5-6; d_gene: TRBD1; CDR3nt: TGTGCCAGCAGCCGACAGGGGGCGGCTGAAAAACTGTTTTTT; CDR3aa: CASSRQGAAEKLFF
j_gene: TRBJ2-3; abundance: .; v_gene: TRBV6-2/TRBV6-3; d_gene: .; CDR3nt: TGTGCCAGCAGTTACCGAGACACAGATACGCAGTATTTT; CDR3aa: CASSYRDTDTQYF
j_gene: TRBJ2-7; abundance: .; v_gene: TRBV5-6; d_gene: TRBD2; CDR3nt: TGTGCCAGCAGGGGTAGCGGGGGCGCGCAGTACTTC; CDR3aa: CASRGSGGAQYF
j_gene: TRBJ1-2; abundance: .; v_gene: TRBV6-1; d_gene: .; CDR3nt: TGTGCCAGCAGTGAAGGGGCGGGTGGGGGCCATGGCTACACCTTC; CDR3aa: CASSEGAGGGHGYTF
j_gene: TRBJ2-5; abundance: .; v_gene: TRBV15; d_gene: .; CDR3nt: TGTGCCACCAGCAGGATCGACAGAGGAGAGACCCAGTACTTC; CDR3aa: CATSRIDRGETQYF
j_gene: TRBJ2-1; abundance: .; v_gene: TRBV27; d_gene: .; CDR3nt: TGTGCCAGCAGTTCGACAGGCCGCAATGAGCAGTTCTTC; CDR3aa: CASSSTGRNEQFF
j_gene: TRBJ1-5; abundance: .; v_gene: TRBV11-2; d_gene: TRBD1; CDR3nt: TGTGCCAGCAGCTGGGGACAGGGGCCCAATCAGCCCCAGCATTTT; CDR3aa: CASSWGQGPNQPQHF
j_gene: TRBJ2-5; abundance: .; v_gene: TRBV2; d_gene: .; CDR3nt: TGTGCCAGCAGGGGCGGGACAGTCCAAGAGACCCAGTACTTC; CDR3aa: CASRGGTVQETQYF
j_gene: TRBJ2-7; abundance: once; v_gene: TRBV7-2; d_gene: .; CDR3nt: TGTGCCAGCAGCTCCACTAGCTCTGGCTCCTACGAGCAGTACTTC; CDR3aa: CASSSTSSGSYEQYF
j_gene: TRBJ2-3; abundance: .; v_gene: TRBV7-2; d_gene: TRBD2; CDR3nt: TGTGCCAGCAGCCCCGGGGGGCGGGGGGGCCTGACAGATACGCAGTATTTT; CDR3aa: CASSPGGRGGLTDTQYF
j_gene: TRBJ2-7; abundance: .; v_gene: TRBV30; d_gene: .; CDR3nt: TGTGCCTGGAGTCCCCACCCGGAGTACTACGAGCAGTACTTC; CDR3aa: CAWSPHPEYYEQYF
j_gene: TRBJ2-5; abundance: .; v_gene: TRBV7-6; d_gene: .; CDR3nt: TGTGCCAGCAGCACGGTGGGCCTAGAGACCCAGTACTTC; CDR3aa: CASSTVGLETQYF
j_gene: TRBJ1-4; abundance: .; v_gene: TRBV10-2; d_gene: .; CDR3nt: TGCGCCAGGCCGGGGGGGGCAACTAATGAAAAACTGTTTTTT; CDR3aa: CARPGGATNEKLFF
j_gene: TRBJ2-7; abundance: .; v_gene: TRBV7-9; d_gene: .; CDR3nt: TGTGCCAGCAGCTTAGACACAGGGTACGGCGAGCAGTACTTC; CDR3aa: CASSLDTGYGEQYF
j_gene: TRBJ2-7; abundance: .; v_gene: TRBV27; d_gene: .; CDR3nt: TGTGCCAGCAGTTTATTAGGGGATGAGCAGTACTTC; CDR3aa: CASSLLGDEQYF
j_gene: TRBJ1-4; abundance: once; v_gene: TRBV7-8; d_gene: .; CDR3nt: TGTGCCAGCAGCTCCGTGGAGGCAACTAATGAAAAACTGTTTTTT; CDR3aa: CASSSVEATNEKLFF
j_gene: TRBJ2-3; abundance: .; v_gene: TRBV7-2; d_gene: .; CDR3nt: TGTGCCAGCAGCCTCGAGGGGACGGCGGGGGCGACGCAGTATTTT; CDR3aa: CASSLEGTAGATQYF
j_gene: TRBJ2-1; abundance: .; v_gene: TRBV2; d_gene: .; CDR3nt: TGTGCCAGCAGGTGGGGCCGGGCGAACAATGAGCAGTTCTTC; CDR3aa: CASRWGRANNEQFF
j_gene: TRBJ2-1; abundance: few; v_gene: TRBV7-7; d_gene: TRBD2; CDR3nt: TGTGCTAGCAGCTTAGGTTTTCCTAGCGGGGGGGCCGAGGCCAATGAGCAGTTCTTC; CDR3aa: CASSLGFPSGGAEANEQFF